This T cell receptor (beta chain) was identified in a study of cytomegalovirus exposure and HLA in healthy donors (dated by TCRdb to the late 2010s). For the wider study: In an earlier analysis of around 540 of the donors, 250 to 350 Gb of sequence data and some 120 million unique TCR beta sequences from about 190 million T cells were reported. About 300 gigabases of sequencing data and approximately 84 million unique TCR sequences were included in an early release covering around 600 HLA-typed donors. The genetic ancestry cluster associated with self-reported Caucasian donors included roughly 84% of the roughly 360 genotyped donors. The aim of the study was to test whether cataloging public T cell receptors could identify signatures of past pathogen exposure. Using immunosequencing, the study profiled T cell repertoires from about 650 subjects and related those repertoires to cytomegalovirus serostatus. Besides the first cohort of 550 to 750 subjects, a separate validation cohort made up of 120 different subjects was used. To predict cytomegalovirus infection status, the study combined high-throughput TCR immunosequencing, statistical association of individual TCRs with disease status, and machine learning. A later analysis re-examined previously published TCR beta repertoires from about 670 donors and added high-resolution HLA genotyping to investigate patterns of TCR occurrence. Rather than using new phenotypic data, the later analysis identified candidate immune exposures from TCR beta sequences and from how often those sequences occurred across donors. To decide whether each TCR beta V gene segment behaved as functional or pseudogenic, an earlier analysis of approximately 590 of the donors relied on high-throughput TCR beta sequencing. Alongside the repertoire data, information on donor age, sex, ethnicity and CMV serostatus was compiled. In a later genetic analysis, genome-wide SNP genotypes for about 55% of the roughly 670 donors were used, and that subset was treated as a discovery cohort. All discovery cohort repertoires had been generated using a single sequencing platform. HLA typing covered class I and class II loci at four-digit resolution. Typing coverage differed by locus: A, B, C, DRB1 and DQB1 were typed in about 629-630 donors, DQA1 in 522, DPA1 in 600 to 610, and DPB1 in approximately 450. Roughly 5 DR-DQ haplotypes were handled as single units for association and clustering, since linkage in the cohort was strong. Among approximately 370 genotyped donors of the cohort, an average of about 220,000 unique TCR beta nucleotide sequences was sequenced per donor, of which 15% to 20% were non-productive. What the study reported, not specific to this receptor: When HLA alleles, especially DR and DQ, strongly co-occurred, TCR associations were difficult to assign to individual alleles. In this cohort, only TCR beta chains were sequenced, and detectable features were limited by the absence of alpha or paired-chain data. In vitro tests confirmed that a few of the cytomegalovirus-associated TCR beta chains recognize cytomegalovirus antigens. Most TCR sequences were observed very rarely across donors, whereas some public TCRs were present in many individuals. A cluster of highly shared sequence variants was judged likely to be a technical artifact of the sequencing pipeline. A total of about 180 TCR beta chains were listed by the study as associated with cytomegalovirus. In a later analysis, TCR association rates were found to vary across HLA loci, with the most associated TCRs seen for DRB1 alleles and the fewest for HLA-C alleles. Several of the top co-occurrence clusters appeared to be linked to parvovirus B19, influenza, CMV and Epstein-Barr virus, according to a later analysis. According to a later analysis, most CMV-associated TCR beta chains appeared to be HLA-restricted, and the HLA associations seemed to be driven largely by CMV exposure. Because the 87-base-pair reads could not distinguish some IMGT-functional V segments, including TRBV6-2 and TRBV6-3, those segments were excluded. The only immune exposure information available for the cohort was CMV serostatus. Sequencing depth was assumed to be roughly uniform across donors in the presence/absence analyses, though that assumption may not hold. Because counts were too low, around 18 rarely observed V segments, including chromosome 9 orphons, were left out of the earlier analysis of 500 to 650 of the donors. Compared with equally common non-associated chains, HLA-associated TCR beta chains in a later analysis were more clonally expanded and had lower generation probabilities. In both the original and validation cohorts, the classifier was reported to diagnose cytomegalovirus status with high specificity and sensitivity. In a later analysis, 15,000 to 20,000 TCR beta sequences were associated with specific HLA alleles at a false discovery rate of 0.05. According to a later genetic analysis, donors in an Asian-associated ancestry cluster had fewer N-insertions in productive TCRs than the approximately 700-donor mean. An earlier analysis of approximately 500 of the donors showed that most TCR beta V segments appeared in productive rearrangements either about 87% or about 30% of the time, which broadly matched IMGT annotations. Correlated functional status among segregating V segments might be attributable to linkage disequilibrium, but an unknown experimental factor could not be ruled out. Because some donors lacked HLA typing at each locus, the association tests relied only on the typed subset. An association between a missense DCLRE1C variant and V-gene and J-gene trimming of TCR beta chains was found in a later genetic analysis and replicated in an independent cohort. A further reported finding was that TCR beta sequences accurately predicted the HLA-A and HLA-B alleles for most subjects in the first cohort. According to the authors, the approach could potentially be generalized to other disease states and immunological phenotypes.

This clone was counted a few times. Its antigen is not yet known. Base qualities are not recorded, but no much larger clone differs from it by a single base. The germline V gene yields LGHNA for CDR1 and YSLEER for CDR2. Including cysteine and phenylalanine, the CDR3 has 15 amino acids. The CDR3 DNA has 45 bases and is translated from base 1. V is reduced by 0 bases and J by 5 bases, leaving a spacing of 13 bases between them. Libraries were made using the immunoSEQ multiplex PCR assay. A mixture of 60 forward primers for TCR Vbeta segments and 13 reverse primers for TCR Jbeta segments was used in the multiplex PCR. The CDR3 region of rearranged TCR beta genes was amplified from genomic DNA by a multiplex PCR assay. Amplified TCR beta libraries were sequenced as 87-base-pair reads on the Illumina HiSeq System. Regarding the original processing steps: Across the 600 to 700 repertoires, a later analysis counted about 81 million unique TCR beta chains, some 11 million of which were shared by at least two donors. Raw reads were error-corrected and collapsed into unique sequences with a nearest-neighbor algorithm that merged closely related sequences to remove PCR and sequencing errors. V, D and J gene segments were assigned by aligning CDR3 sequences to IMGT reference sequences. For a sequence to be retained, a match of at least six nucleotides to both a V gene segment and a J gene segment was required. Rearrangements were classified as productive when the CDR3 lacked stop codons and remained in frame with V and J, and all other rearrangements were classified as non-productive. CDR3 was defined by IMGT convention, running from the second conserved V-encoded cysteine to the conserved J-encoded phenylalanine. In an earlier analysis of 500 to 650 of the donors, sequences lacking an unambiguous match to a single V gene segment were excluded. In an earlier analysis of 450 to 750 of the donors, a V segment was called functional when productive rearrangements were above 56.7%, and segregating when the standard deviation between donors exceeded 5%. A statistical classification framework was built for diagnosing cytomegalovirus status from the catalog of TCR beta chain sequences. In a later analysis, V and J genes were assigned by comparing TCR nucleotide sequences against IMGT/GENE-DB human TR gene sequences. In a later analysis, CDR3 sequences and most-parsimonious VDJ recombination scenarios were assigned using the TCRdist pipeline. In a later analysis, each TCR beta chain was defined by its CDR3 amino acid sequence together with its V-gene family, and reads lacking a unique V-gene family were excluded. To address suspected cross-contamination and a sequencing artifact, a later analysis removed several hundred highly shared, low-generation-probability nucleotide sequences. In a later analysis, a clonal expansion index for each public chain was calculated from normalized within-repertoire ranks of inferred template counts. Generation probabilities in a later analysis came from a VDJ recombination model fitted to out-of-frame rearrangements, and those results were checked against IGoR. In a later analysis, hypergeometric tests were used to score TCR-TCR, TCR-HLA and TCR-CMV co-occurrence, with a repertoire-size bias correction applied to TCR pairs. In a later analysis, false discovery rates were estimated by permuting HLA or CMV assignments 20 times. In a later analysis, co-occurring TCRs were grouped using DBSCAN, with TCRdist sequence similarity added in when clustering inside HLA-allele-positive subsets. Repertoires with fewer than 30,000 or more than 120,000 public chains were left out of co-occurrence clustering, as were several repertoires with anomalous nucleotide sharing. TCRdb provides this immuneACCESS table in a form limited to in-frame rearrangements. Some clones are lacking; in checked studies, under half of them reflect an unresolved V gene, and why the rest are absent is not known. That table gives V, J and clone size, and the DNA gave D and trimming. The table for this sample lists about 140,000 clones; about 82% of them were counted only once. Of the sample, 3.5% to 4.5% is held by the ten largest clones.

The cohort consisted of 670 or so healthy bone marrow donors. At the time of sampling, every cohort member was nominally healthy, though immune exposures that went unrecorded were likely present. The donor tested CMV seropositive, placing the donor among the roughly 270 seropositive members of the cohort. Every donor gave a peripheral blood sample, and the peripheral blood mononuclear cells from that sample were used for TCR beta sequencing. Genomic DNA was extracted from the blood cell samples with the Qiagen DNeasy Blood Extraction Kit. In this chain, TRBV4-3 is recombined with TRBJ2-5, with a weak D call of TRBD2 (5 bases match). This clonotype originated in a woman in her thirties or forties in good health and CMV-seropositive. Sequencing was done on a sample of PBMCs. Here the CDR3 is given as CASSQDRDSLETQYF. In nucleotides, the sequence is TGCGCCAGCAGCCAAGATCGGGATAGCTTGGAGACCCAGTACTTC.